Listed below are T cell receptor beta chains from one sample, sequenced in a study of T cells in localized non-small cell lung cancer. The assay was immunoSEQ multiplex PCR, and TCRdb's table has in-frame clones only and misses some. There are about 75,000 clones in the sample; 80% occur only once, and about a tenth lies in the top ten. The material was peripheral blood, obtained before any cancer treatment. The receptor set was obtained from a female donor older than 55 with stage I lung adenocarcinoma. Each CDR3 is given with its conserved first and last residue. A D gene is named only where the DNA matches it firmly. A clone size is listed for some rows: how often the clone was seen (once, few, many), or a class if it is expanded.

TRBJ2-7 | - | - | TRBV4-1 | CASSQDNRGSYEQYF | TGCGCCAGCAGCCAAGATAATCGGGGGTCCTACGAGCAGTACTTC
TRBJ2-2 | TRBD2 | - | TRBV2 | CASRRLAGGSTGELFF | TGTGCCAGCAGGAGACTAGCGGGGGGGTCCACCGGGGAGCTGTTTTTT
TRBJ1-2 | - | - | TRBV19 | CASSFARRANYGYTF | TGTGCCAGCTCGTTCGCTCGGCGGGCTAACTATGGCTACACCTTC
TRBJ1-5 | - | - | TRBV28 | CASSFPEGSYSNQPQHF | TGTGCCAGCAGTTTCCCCGAAGGGAGTTATAGCAATCAGCCCCAGCATTTT
TRBJ1-1 | TRBD1 | - | TRBV7-8 | CASSSSGPGGTEAFF | TGTGCCAGCAGCTCCTCCGGCCCAGGGGGGACTGAAGCTTTCTTT
TRBJ1-1 | - | - | TRBV20-1 | CSARAFGRAFF | TGCAGTGCTAGAGCATTCGGGCGAGCTTTCTTT
TRBJ1-4 | - | - | TRBV27 | CASSLGSLGEKLFF | TGTGCCAGCAGTTTGGGGAGCCTCGGTGAAAAACTGTTTTTT
TRBJ2-2 | - | - | TRBV4-3 | CASSQEAGTGRGELFF | TGCGCCAGCAGCCAAGAAGCCGGAACAGGTCGCGGGGAGCTGTTTTTT
TRBJ1-5 | - | - | TRBV7-8 | CASSLRPAGQPQHF | TGTGCCAGCAGCTTACGCCCCGCGGGGCAGCCCCAGCATTTT
TRBJ2-7 | TRBD2 | - | TRBV15 | CATSRVGRAGPEQYF | TGTGCCACCAGCAGAGTGGGGAGGGCGGGACCCGAGCAGTACTTC
TRBJ2-1 | - | - | TRBV2 | CASHLAPSSYNEQFF | TGTGCCAGCCATTTAGCGCCCAGCTCCTACAATGAGCAGTTCTTC
TRBJ1-2 | TRBD1 | - | TRBV27 | CASTPSPGGGTRGYTF | TGTGCCAGCACTCCCTCCCCAGGGGGGGGAACTAGGGGCTACACCTTC
TRBJ2-5 | - | - | TRBV5-1 | CASSLRQETQYF | TGCGCCAGCAGCCTACGCCAAGAGACCCAGTACTTC
TRBJ2-2 | - | - | TRBV4-2 | CASSPRLARTGELFF | TGTGCCAGCAGCCCTAGGCTAGCGAGGACCGGGGAGCTGTTTTTT
TRBJ2-7 | TRBD2 | - | TRBV6-6 | CASRDRGLAGGYEQYF | TGTGCCAGCAGGGATAGGGGACTAGCGGGAGGTTACGAGCAGTACTTC
TRBJ2-3 | TRBD2 | - | TRBV7-8 | CASSRPLAGGPGTDTQYF | TGTGCCAGCAGCCGCCCGCTAGCGGGGGGTCCTGGCACAGATACGCAGTATTTT
TRBJ1-2 | - | - | TRBV2 | CASSEVYGYTF | TGTGCCAGCAGTGAGGTGTATGGCTACACCTTC
TRBJ2-1 | - | - | TRBV19 | CASGTNEQFF | TGTGCCAGTGGAACCAATGAGCAGTTCTTC
TRBJ2-7 | TRBD1 | - | TRBV28 | CASSLPGTAYEQYF | TGTGCCAGCAGTCTCCCCGGGACAGCCTACGAGCAGTACTTC
TRBJ1-2 | - | - | TRBV4-1 | CASSQQGFYGYTF | TGCGCCAGCAGCCAGCAGGGGTTCTATGGCTACACCTTC
TRBJ2-5 | - | - | TRBV29-1 | CSAHQETQYF | TGCAGCGCGCACCAAGAGACCCAGTACTTC
TRBJ1-2 | - | - | TRBV11-2 | CASSLERTGGYTF | TGTGCCAGCAGCTTAGAGAGGACCGGAGGCTACACCTTC
TRBJ1-2 | - | - | TRBV6-5 | CASTSAGVPGYTF | TGTGCCAGCACTTCCGCAGGGGTCCCTGGCTACACCTTC
TRBJ2-2 | TRBD1 | - | TRBV7-8 | CASSGQGRISTGELFF | TGTGCCAGCAGCGGACAGGGTAGGATCAGCACCGGGGAGCTGTTTTTT
TRBJ2-3 | TRBD2 | few | TRBV7-3 | CASSAGGPGTDTQYF | TGTGCCAGCAGCGCGGGGGGGCCTGGCACAGATACGCAGTATTTT
TRBJ2-2 | - | - | TRBV6-1 | CASQDIAGELFF | TGTGCCAGCCAGGACATAGCCGGGGAGCTGTTTTTT
TRBJ1-4 | - | - | TRBV5-4 | CASSSTGGQNEKLFF | TGTGCCAGCAGCTCGACAGGAGGTCAAAATGAAAAACTGTTTTTT
TRBJ1-1 | TRBD1 | - | TRBV7-2 | CASSVDRVTEAFF | TGTGCCAGCAGCGTCGACAGGGTTACTGAAGCTTTCTTT
TRBJ2-1 | TRBD1 | - | TRBV30 | CVGTADSYNEQFF | TGTGTAGGGACAGCAGATTCCTACAATGAGCAGTTCTTC
TRBJ1-5 | - | - | TRBV7-9 | CASSSGIMGSPSNQPQHF | TGTGCCAGCAGCTCGGGGATTATGGGGTCGCCGAGCAATCAGCCCCAGCATTTT
TRBJ2-7 | - | - | TRBV2 | CASMPDSYEQYF | TGTGCCAGCATGCCAGACTCCTACGAGCAGTACTTC
TRBJ2-1 | TRBD1 | - | TRBV6-1 | CASRDRGLHNEQFF | TGTGCCAGCAGGGACAGGGGGCTGCACAATGAGCAGTTCTTC
TRBJ1-4 | - | - | TRBV5-5 | CASSPGSGTRREKLFF | TGTGCCAGCAGCCCAGGATCCGGGACAAGACGCGAAAAACTGTTTTTT
TRBJ1-5 | - | - | TRBV30 | CAWSVNVNQPQHF | TGTGCCTGGAGTGTAAATGTGAATCAGCCCCAGCATTTT
TRBJ2-5 | TRBD1 | - | TRBV6-5 | CASSYSRTGVRETQYF | TGTGCCAGCAGTTACTCTAGGACAGGGGTTCGGGAGACCCAGTACTTC
TRBJ2-7 | - | - | TRBV7-2 | CASSLVQSYEQYF | TGTGCCAGCAGCTTAGTGCAAAGCTACGAGCAGTACTTC
TRBJ2-7 | - | once | TRBV6-6 | CASNPQEEYEQYF | TGTGCCAGCAACCCCCAGGAGGAATACGAGCAGTACTTC
TRBJ2-2 | - | - | TRBV5-1 | CASGISAGGELFF | TGCGCCAGCGGAATATCGGCGGGCGGGGAGCTGTTTTTT
TRBJ2-7 | - | - | TRBV18 | CASSPRLEQYF | TGTGCCAGCTCACCCCGCCTCGAGCAGTACTTC
TRBJ1-1 | - | - | TRBV29-1 | CSAPRRAGGTEAFF | TGCAGCGCCCCTCGGCGAGCGGGGGGCACTGAAGCTTTCTTT
TRBJ2-3 | - | - | TRBV19 | CASSIGGGRLTDTQYF | TGTGCCAGTAGTATAGGAGGGGGACGGCTCACAGATACGCAGTATTTT
TRBJ2-7 | - | - | TRBV6-1 | CASRSGSYEQYF | TGTGCCAGCAGGTCGGGTAGCTACGAGCAGTACTTC
TRBJ2-1 | TRBD1 | many | TRBV19 | CASRSGQGPSYNEQFF | TGTGCCAGTAGGTCGGGACAGGGGCCTTCCTACAATGAGCAGTTCTTC
TRBJ1-1 | - | few | TRBV1 | CTSSQDLGGTNTEAFF | TGCACCAGCAGCCAAGATCTAGGGGGGACGAACACTGAAGCTTTCTTT
TRBJ2-2 | - | - | TRBV2 | CASSGTGPGTGELFF | TGTGCCAGCAGTGGTACAGGGCCCGGGACCGGGGAGCTGTTTTTT
TRBJ1-2 | - | - | TRBV7-9 | CASSLGGNGYTF | TGTGCCAGCAGCTTAGGGGGGAATGGCTACACCTTC
TRBJ1-4 | TRBD1 | - | TRBV11-2 | CASSLVGTGQGNEKLFF | TGTGCCAGCAGCTTAGTTGGAACGGGACAGGGGAATGAAAAACTGTTTTTT